Sequencing of this T cell receptor (beta chain) was carried out in a study of blood T cell repertoires in COVID-19. In the study overall: In each case, the material was cDNA or gDNA derived from T cells, B-cell-depleted T cells, or PBMCs.

With 3 bases clipped from V and 11 bases from J, the junction kept 14 bases outside the gene matches. CDR1 SGHRS and CDR2 YFSETQ come from the germline V gene. This CDR3 region has 15 residues. Membership in each cohort depended on participant-reported clinical history. Cohort 3 recovered donors had two negative PCRs, clearance, or symptom resolution. The protocol was immunoSEQ multiplex PCR, while the TCRdb copy is restricted to in-frame clones and leaves out a portion. The sample includes about 350,000 clones, around 87% of them seen just once. The origin of this receptor is a young woman who had recovered from COVID-19. The material sequenced was PBMCs or T cells enriched from blood (not recorded which). The V call is TRBV5-1, the J call TRBJ1-1; TRBD1 matches at 9 bases. The CDR3 here is CASSWLFPGQGNAFF. The CDR3 region has the DNA TGCGCCAGCAGCTGGCTTTTTCCGGGACAGGGAAACGCTTTCTTT.